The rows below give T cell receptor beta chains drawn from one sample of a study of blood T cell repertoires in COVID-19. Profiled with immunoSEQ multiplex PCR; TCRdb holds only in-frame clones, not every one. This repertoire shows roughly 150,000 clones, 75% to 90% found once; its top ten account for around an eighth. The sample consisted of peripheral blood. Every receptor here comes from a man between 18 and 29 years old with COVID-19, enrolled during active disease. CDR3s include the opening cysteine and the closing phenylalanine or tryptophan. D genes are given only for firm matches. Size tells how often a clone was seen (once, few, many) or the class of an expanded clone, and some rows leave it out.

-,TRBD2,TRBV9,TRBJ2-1,CASSVTSGRSSYNEQFF,TGTGCCAGCAGCGTCACTAGCGGGAGAAGCTCCTACAATGAGCAGTTCTTC
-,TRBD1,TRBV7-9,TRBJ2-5,CASSLGQGPETQYF,TGTGCCAGCAGCTTAGGACAGGGTCCTGAGACCCAGTACTTC
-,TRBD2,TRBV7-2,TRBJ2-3,CASSLGGMASGSLQYF,TGTGCCAGCAGCTTAGGGGGGATGGCTAGCGGGAGTTTGCAGTATTTT
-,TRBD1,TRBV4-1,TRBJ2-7,CASSHPGQGAKEQYF,TGCGCCAGCAGCCATCCGGGACAGGGGGCGAAGGAGCAGTACTTC
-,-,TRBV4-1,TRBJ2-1,CASSQDTGVTYNEQFF,TGCGCCAGCAGCCAAGACACGGGAGTGACCTACAATGAGCAGTTCTTC
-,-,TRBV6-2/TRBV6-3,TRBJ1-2,CASSLSRANYGYTF,TGTGCCAGCAGTCTCTCCAGGGCTAACTATGGCTACACCTTC
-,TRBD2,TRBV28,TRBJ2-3,CASSHPNLSSGSGDTQYF,TGTGCCAGCAGCCACCCCAATCTTAGTAGCGGGAGTGGCGATACGCAGTATTTT
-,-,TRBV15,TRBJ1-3,CATSREISQGNTIYF,TGTGCCACCAGCAGAGAGATATCACAAGGAAACACCATATATTTT
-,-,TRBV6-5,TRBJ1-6,CASARDTGMGPLHF,TGTGCCAGTGCCCGCGACACGGGGATGGGGCCCCTCCACTTT
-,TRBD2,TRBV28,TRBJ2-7,CASSFGASGRAYEQYF,TGTGCCAGCAGTTTCGGGGCTAGCGGGAGGGCCTACGAGCAGTACTTC
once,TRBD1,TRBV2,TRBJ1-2,CASSDNRGTDAYYGYTF,TGTGCCAGCAGTGATAACCGGGGGACAGACGCTTACTATGGCTACACCTTC
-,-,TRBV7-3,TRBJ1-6,CASSLRGDSPLHF,TGTGCCAGCAGCCTCAGGGGTGATTCACCCCTCCACTTT
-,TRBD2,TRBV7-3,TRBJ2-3,CASSPNGLAGSDTQYF,TGTGCCAGCAGCCCCAATGGACTAGCGGGTTCAGATACGCAGTATTTT
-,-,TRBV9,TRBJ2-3,CASSVESGQYTDTQYF,TGTGCCAGCAGCGTAGAAAGTGGACAGTACACAGATACGCAGTATTTT
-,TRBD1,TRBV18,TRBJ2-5,CASSPLTGDQETQYF,TGTGCCAGCTCACCGCTGACAGGGGACCAAGAGACCCAGTACTTC
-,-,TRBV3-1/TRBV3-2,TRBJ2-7,CASSQDQAVREQYF,TGTGCCAGCAGCCAAGATCAAGCGGTAAGGGAGCAGTACTTC
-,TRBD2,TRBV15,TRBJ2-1,CATSTLAGEEQFF,TGTGCCACCAGCACACTAGCGGGAGAGGAGCAGTTCTTC
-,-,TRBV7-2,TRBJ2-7,CASSLDTNYEQYF,TGTGCCAGCAGCTTAGACACCAACTACGAGCAGTACTTC